Listed below are T cell receptor beta chains from one sample, sequenced in a study of beta chain features in type 1 diabetes. Sequencing used immunoSEQ multiplex PCR; TCRdb keeps in-frame clones, though not all of them. This table holds about 710,000 clones, more than 12% found once. The specimen was naive CD4+ T cells from blood. These receptors were collected from a man between 18 and 35 years old with type 1 diabetes. The CDR3 runs from the conserved cysteine through the conserved F or W. Each record gives: D gene, clone size, J gene, V gene, CDR3 DNA, CDR3 protein. A D gene is named only where the DNA matches it firmly. Not all rows give a size; the values are once, few, many and, for expanded clones, a class.

TRBD2 | few | TRBJ2-1 | TRBV18 | TGTGCCAGCTCACCACCCACGGGAGGGCCTTTGAATGAGCAGTTCTTC | CASSPPTGGPLNEQFF
NA | NA | TRBJ2-7 | TRBV2 | TGTGCCAGCAGTGTTGGAGGGAGATACTACGAGCAGTACTTC | CASSVGGRYYEQYF
NA | NA | TRBJ2-2 | TRBV30 | TGTGCCTGGAGTGCCACTGGGAACACCGGGGAGCTGTTTTTT | CAWSATGNTGELFF
NA | few | TRBJ1-1 | TRBV6-5 | TGTGCCAGCAGTTACCCGGGACAGAACACTGAAGCTTTCTTT | CASSYPGQNTEAFF
NA | NA | TRBJ1-1 | TRBV30 | TGTGCCTGGAGTGTAGGAGGGGGCACTGAAGCTTTCTTT | CAWSVGGGTEAFF
NA | NA | TRBJ1-1 | TRBV29-1 | TGCAGCACCGTAGAATGGCGAACTGAAGCTTTCTTT | CSTVEWRTEAFF
NA | NA | TRBJ2-7 | TRBV9 | TGTGCCAGCAACCCGAACTCCTACGAGCAGTACTTC | CASNPNSYEQYF
TRBD2 | few | TRBJ2-1 | TRBV2 | TGTGCCAGCACCGAAGGGGGCTTAGCGGGAGGGAGTTTCAATGAGCAGTTCTTC | CASTEGGLAGGSFNEQFF
NA | NA | TRBJ2-1 | TRBV25-1 | TGTGCCAGCAGTGAACCGGGACTTACTAGCTCCTACAATGAGCAGTTCTTC | CASSEPGLTSSYNEQFF
NA | NA | TRBJ2-1 | TRBV7-2 | TGTGCCAGCAGCTTATCAGCGGAGAGCTCCTACAATGAGCAGTTCTTC | CASSLSAESSYNEQFF